This T cell receptor (beta chain) was captured by sequencing in a study of control samples from healthy donors and cancer patients. Measured with immunoSEQ multiplex PCR; TCRdb has only the in-frame clones, and not every one. The sample has approximately 100,000 clones, roughly 84% seen once; the top ten hold less than 2.5%. Trimming removed 0 bases at V and 4 bases at J, with 0 bases between. The germline V gene has CDR1 LGHDT and CDR2 YNNKEL (reference sequence). This CDR3 has 12 amino acids. A word on this clone: Other DNA sequences in this specimen translate into the identical CDR3.

The sequence derives from a woman in her thirties or forties in good health. Sequenced material: blood. V gene TRBV3-1 (or the pseudogene TRBV3-2) combines with J gene TRBJ2-2, with D unclear. The DNA of the CDR3 is TGTGCCAGCAGCCAAGACACCGGGGAGCTGTTTTTT. It encodes CASSQDTGELFF.